Below, 18 T cell receptor beta chains from the same sample are listed, as sequenced in a study of T cells in localized non-small cell lung cancer. Sequenced by immunoSEQ multiplex PCR; TCRdb stores in-frame clones only, minus some. The table shows roughly 3,100 clones, with 22% occurring only once. The specimen was lung tumor tissue, collected before any cancer treatment. The receptors come from a man aged 18 to 55 with stage II lung adenocarcinoma.

The genes are TRBV6-8 and TRBJ2-1; D is perhaps TRBD1 (6 bases). This CDR3 is 14 amino acids long. The V and J ends lost 6 bases and 8 bases respectively, with 17 bases between them. Germline CDR1 reads MNHGY; CDR2 reads SAAAGT. CDR3 bases: TGTGCCAGCAGGGGGCTGGGGGCAGTGGATGAGCAGTTCTTC. It encodes CASRGLGAVDEQFF.

The CDR3 sequence is CASSVGWDRSSGNTIYF. The CDR3 DNA is TGTGCCAGCAGTGTAGGTTGGGACAGGAGCTCTGGAAACACCATATATTTT. The chain carries TRBV6-8 and TRBJ1-3; 8 bases line up with TRBD1. V dropped 5 bases and J dropped 0; count of bases not matched to a gene: 9. The CDR3 totals 17 residues. Germline V lookup: CDR1 MNHGY, CDR2 SAAAGT.

Judged by abundance, this clone is large (0.1 to 1%). The rearrangement uses TRBV28 and TRBJ1-1; D is unresolved. Germline V CDR1 and CDR2: MDHEN, SYDVKM. This CDR3 contains 13 residues. V lost 2 bases to trimming and J lost 3 bases, with 7 bases between them. The CDR3 is CASSLGRHTEAFF. The CDR3 DNA follows: TGTGCCAGCAGTTTAGGTAGGCACACTGAAGCTTTCTTT. The full variable domain, with the rest looked up from reference TRBV28 and TRBJ1-1, is DVKVTQSSRYLVKRTGEKVFLECVQDMDHENMFWYRQDPGLGLRLIYFSYDVKMKEKGDIPEGYSVSREKKERFSLILESASTNQTSMYLCASSLGRHTEAFFGQGTRLTVV.

V is TRBV5-1 and J is TRBJ2-2, with D perhaps matching TRBD1 or TRBD2 (6 bases each). The CDR3 covers 16 residues. CDR1 is SGHRS, CDR2 YFSETQ, per germline. Deletions cut 0 bases from V and 2 bases from J, with 11 bases between. DNA of the CDR3: TGCGCCAGCAGCTTGGTTTGGGGGGCCAACACCGGGGAGCTGTTTTTT. It yields the protein CASSLVWGANTGELFF. The variable domain in full, completed from reference TRBV5-1 and TRBJ2-2, reads KAGVTQTPRYLIKTRGQQVTLSCSPISGHRSVSWYQQTPGQGLQFLFEYFSETQRNKGNFPGRFSGRQFSNSRSEMNVSTLELGDSALYLCASSLVWGANTGELFFGEGSRLTVL.

The chain has TRBV19 and TRBJ1-2, with D uncertain. Germline CDR1 LNHDA, CDR2 SQIVND (reference sequence). The ends were cut back, 7 bases at V and 7 bases at J, with 16 bases in the middle. CDR3 size: 13 residues. The CDR3 DNA is TGTGCCAGTAAAGATTCGAGGCCGGGTGGCTACACCTTC. This translates into CASKDSRPGGYTF.

This clone was seen only a few times. The V gene is TRBV11-3, the J gene TRBJ2-3; 7 bases align to TRBD1. Trimming removed 5 bases from V and 3 bases from J; junction bases left unmatched: 5. This CDR3 has 14 amino acids. Germline V gene lookup returns CDR1 SGHNT and CDR2 YENEEA. This chain's CDR3 is CASSVTGETDTQYF. In DNA form, the CDR3 reads TGTGCCAGCAGCGTAACAGGGGAGACAGATACGCAGTATTTT. Drawing the rest from reference TRBV11-3 and TRBJ2-3, the complete variable domain is EAGVVQSPRYKIIEKKQPVAFWCNPISGHNTLYWYLQNLGQGPELLIRYENEEAVDDSQLPKDRFSAERLKGVDSTLKIQPAELGDSAVYLCASSVTGETDTQYFGPGTRLTVL.

The chain links TRBV19 to TRBJ1-5; D ambiguous. Per the germline V gene, CDR1 is LNHDA and CDR2 is SQIVND (reference sequence). The CDR3 totals 12 residues. Trimming stripped 3 bases from V and 6 bases from J, with 6 bases between. The CDR3 is CASSIIAQPQHF. The CDR3 bases are TGTGCCAGTAGTATTATCGCTCAGCCCCAGCATTTT.

There are a few counts of this clone. The CDR3 reads CASSLVAGPSGGYEQYF. The CDR3 nucleotides read TGTGCCAGCAGCTTAGTTGCGGGTCCAAGCGGGGGCTACGAGCAGTACTTC. The rearrangement joins TRBV11-3 to TRBJ2-7; TRBD2 agrees at 8 bases. Trimming removed 1 base from V and 3 bases from J; junction bases left unmatched: 11. Germline V lookup: CDR1 SGHNT, CDR2 YENEEA. The CDR3 consists of 17 residues.

V usage is TRBV5-1 and J usage is TRBJ1-1; 8 bases map to TRBD1. Germline V gene lookup returns CDR1 SGHRS and CDR2 YFSETQ. CDR3 size: 14 residues. V dropped 4 bases and J dropped 0; count of bases not matched to a gene: 2. This chain's CDR3 is CASSTTGVNTEAFF. In DNA, the CDR3 is TGCGCCAGCAGCACGACAGGGGTGAACACTGAAGCTTTCTTT. Together with reference TRBV5-1 and TRBJ1-1, the CDR3 gives the full variable domain: KAGVTQTPRYLIKTRGQQVTLSCSPISGHRSVSWYQQTPGQGLQFLFEYFSETQRNKGNFPGRFSGRQFSNSRSEMNVSTLELGDSALYLCASSTTGVNTEAFFGQGTRLTVV.

The rearrangement joins TRBV6-8 to TRBJ2-7; D remains unclear. The V end lost 2 bases, the J end lost 2 bases, and 7 bases lay between the germline ends. The V gene's germline CDR1 is MNHGY and CDR2 SAAAGT. The CDR3 sequence is 13 residues long. The CDR3 nucleotides are TGTGCCAGCAGTTACGACGCTGCCTACGAGCAGTACTTC. This encodes CASSYDAAYEQYF.

The V and J genes are TRBV6-8 and TRBJ1-6; 8 bases line up with TRBD1. This CDR3 region has 18 residues. Germline assignment: CDR1 MNHGY and CDR2 SAAAGT. Germline trimming cut 8 bases from V and 0 bases from J; bases unmatched to any gene: 12. CDR3: CASSWQGALSSYNSPLHF. The DNA of the CDR3 is TGTGCCAGCTCCTGGCAGGGGGCTTTGAGCTCCTATAATTCACCCCTCCACTTT.

The chain has TRBV6-7 and TRBJ2-3, with TRBD2 matching 13 bases. TRBV6-7 is given ORF status, its function remaining uncertain. Germline trimming cut 5 bases from V and 4 bases from J; bases unmatched to any gene: 3. The CDR3 covers 15 residues. CDR3 nucleotides: TGTGCCAGCAGTGAAGGGACTAGCGGGGCAGATACGCAGTATTTT. Protein sequence: CASSEGTSGADTQYF.

Judged by abundance, this clone is large. The sample carries other DNA sequences with the same CDR3. This rearrangement joins TRBV11-3 to TRBJ2-7, with TRBD2 matching over 7 bases. The CDR3 contains 15 residues. Germline-derived CDR1 and CDR2 are SGHNT and YENEEA. V dropped 3 bases and J dropped 0; count of bases not matched to a gene: 5. The CDR3 coding sequence is TGTGCCAGCAGCTTGGGAGGGTCGAGCTCCTACGAGCAGTACTTC. Its translation is CASSLGGSSSYEQYF. The full variable domain, with the rest looked up from reference TRBV11-3 and TRBJ2-7, is EAGVVQSPRYKIIEKKQPVAFWCNPISGHNTLYWYLQNLGQGPELLIRYENEEAVDDSQLPKDRFSAERLKGVDSTLKIQPAELGDSAVYLCASSLGGSSSYEQYFGPGTRLTVT.

In this sample, this clone turned up a few times. This rearrangement joins TRBV5-1 to TRBJ1-2; 7 nucleotides agree with TRBD1. CDR1 is SGHRS and CDR2 is YFSETQ in the germline V gene. V dropped 2 bases and J dropped 4; count of bases not matched to a gene: 8. The CDR3 contains 15 residues. The CDR3 DNA reads as TGCGCCAGCAGCTTCCAGGGGGACAGTCTCTATGGCTACACCTTC. Amino acids: CASSFQGDSLYGYTF.

The chain couples TRBV29-1 to TRBJ1-5, with 7 positions matching TRBD1. Germline loops: CDR1 SQVTM, CDR2 ANQGSEA. V shed 6 bases and J 6 bases; nucleotides not matched to a gene: 5. The CDR3 covers 12 residues. The DNA for the CDR3 is TGCAGCGTGGGAGACAGGGCTCAGCCCCAGCATTTT. This codes for CSVGDRAQPQHF. Together with reference TRBV29-1 and TRBJ1-5, the CDR3 gives the full variable domain: SAVISQKPSRDICQRGTSLTIQCQVDSQVTMMFWYRQQPGQSLTLIATANQGSEATYESGFVIDKFPISRPNLTFSTLTVSNMSPEDSSIYLCSVGDRAQPQHFGDGTRLSIL.

In its sample, this clone was seen a few times. The rearrangement uses TRBV11-3 and TRBJ2-5; 7 bases align to TRBD2. Germline V gene data show CDR1 as SGHNT and CDR2 as YENEEA. This CDR3 comprises 16 residues. With 0 bases clipped from V and 7 bases from J, the junction kept 11 bases outside the gene matches. In DNA form, the CDR3 reads TGTGCCAGCAGCTTAGAAGGTCTGTCGGGGGGAGTGACCCAGTACTTC. Protein: CASSLEGLSGGVTQYF. The full variable domain, completed using reference TRBV11-3 and TRBJ2-5, is EAGVVQSPRYKIIEKKQPVAFWCNPISGHNTLYWYLQNLGQGPELLIRYENEEAVDDSQLPKDRFSAERLKGVDSTLKIQPAELGDSAVYLCASSLEGLSGGVTQYFGPGTRLLVL.

The chain couples TRBV11-3 to TRBJ2-1; D perhaps matches TRBD2 (5 bases). There are 14 residues in the CDR3. V lost 3 bases and J lost 3, with 9 bases in between. CDR1 and CDR2 (germline): SGHNT, YENEEA. The CDR3 is CASSLIAGYNEQFF. The CDR3 DNA is TGTGCCAGCAGCTTGATTGCGGGCTACAATGAGCAGTTCTTC.

This clone was counted a few times. V is TRBV25-1 and J is TRBJ1-4, with D unclear. Trimming left V 4 bases short and J 7 bases short, with 16 bases between. This CDR3 is 15 amino acids long. The germline CDR1 and CDR2 sequences are MGHDK and SYGVNS. CDR3 protein: CASSAANRGSEKLFF. CDR3 DNA sequence: TGTGCCAGCAGTGCGGCGAACAGAGGATCTGAAAAACTGTTTTTT.